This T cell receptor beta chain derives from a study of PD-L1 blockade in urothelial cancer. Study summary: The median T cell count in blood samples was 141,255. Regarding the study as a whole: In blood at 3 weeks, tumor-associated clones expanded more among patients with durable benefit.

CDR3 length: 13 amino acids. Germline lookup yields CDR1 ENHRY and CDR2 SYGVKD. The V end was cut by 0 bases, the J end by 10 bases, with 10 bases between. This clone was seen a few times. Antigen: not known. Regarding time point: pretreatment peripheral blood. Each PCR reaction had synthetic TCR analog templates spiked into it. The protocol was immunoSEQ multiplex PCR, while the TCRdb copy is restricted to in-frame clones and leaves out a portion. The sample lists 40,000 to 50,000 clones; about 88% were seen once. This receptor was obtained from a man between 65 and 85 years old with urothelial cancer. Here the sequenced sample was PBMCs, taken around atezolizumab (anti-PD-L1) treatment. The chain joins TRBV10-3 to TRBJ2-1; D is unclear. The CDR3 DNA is TGTGCCATCAGTGAGTCGAATAGTCCCGAGCAGTTCTTC. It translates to CAISESNSPEQFF.